This is a list of T cell receptor beta chains from one sample in a study of T cells in localized non-small cell lung cancer. Sequenced by immunoSEQ multiplex PCR; TCRdb stores in-frame clones only, minus some. The data contain some 80,000 clones, 84% of them singletons. The material was peripheral blood, obtained before any cancer treatment. These receptors were taken from a man between 40 and 70 years old with stage I lung adenocarcinoma. CDR3s include the opening cysteine and the closing phenylalanine or tryptophan. The D gene is left open where the match is weak. Where a row states a size, it is once, few, many or the class of an expanded clone; other rows omit it.

j_gene	v_gene	d_gene	abundance	CDR3nt	CDR3aa
TRBJ1-1	TRBV10-1	TRBD1	-	TGCGCCAGCAGTGCTCGGGACAGAAACACTGAAGCTTTCTTT	CASSARDRNTEAFF
TRBJ1-2	TRBV2	-	-	TGTGCCAGCAGGGATCAGGTCCTGGGCCGGTTCGGCTACACCTTC	CASRDQVLGRFGYTF
TRBJ1-3	TRBV6-4	-	-	TGTGCCAGCAGTGACTTTATTGGAAGATCCTCTGGAAACACCATATATTTT	CASSDFIGRSSGNTIYF
TRBJ1-5	TRBV9	-	-	TGTGCCAGCAGCGTAGCAGGCCATAGCAATCAGCCCCAGCATTTT	CASSVAGHSNQPQHF
TRBJ1-1	TRBV4-1	-	-	TGCGCCAGCAGCCCGGACAGTATTAATACTGAAGCTTTCTTT	CASSPDSINTEAFF
TRBJ2-3	TRBV9	TRBD1	few	TGTGCCAGCAGCGTAGGACAGGGGGGAACAGATACGCAGTATTTT	CASSVGQGGTDTQYF
TRBJ2-5	TRBV2	TRBD1	-	TGTGCCACCAGAGACCGGACAGGGTTAGAGACCCAGTACTTC	CATRDRTGLETQYF
TRBJ1-5	TRBV6-5	-	-	TGTGCCAGCAGTTACGGGCAGGGGTCTCAGCCCCAGCATTTT	CASSYGQGSQPQHF
TRBJ2-5	TRBV7-6	TRBD2	-	TGTGCCAGCAGCTTAGTTCAACTAGCGTGGGAACAAGAGACCCAGTACTTC	CASSLVQLAWEQETQYF
TRBJ1-2	TRBV6-4	-	-	TGTGCCAGCAGGGAGGGGCTTGGCTACACCTTC	CASREGLGYTF
TRBJ2-1	TRBV9	TRBD1	-	TGTGCCAGCAGCGCGACAGGGTCCAATGAGCAGTTCTTC	CASSATGSNEQFF
TRBJ2-6	TRBV28	TRBD1	-	TGTGCCAGCAGTTTATCGGACAGGCCGTACGTCCTGACTTTC	CASSLSDRPYVLTF
TRBJ2-7	TRBV30	-	-	TGTGCCTGGAGTGTACGGGGAGGGGGCAGTTACGAGCAGTACTTC	CAWSVRGGGSYEQYF
TRBJ1-4	TRBV28	TRBD1	-	TGTGCCAGCAGTAAACCAGGGACAGGGGGAAAACTGTTTTTT	CASSKPGTGGKLFF
TRBJ1-1	TRBV15	-	-	TGTGCCACCAGCAGAGATAAATTAGGGATTATCGCGGCTGAAGCTTTCTTT	CATSRDKLGIIAAEAFF
TRBJ2-7	TRBV7-2	-	-	TGTGCCAGCAGCTTAGCGTTAAGGACTAGGGGGTACGAGCAGTACTTC	CASSLALRTRGYEQYF
TRBJ2-6	TRBV2	-	-	TGTGCCAGCAGAGCCGGGACGGGGCGCTCTGGGGCCAACGTCCTGACTTTC	CASRAGTGRSGANVLTF
TRBJ2-5	TRBV11-3	TRBD1	-	TGTGCCAGCAGCCCGACAGGGATAGGGACCCAGTACTTC	CASSPTGIGTQYF
TRBJ2-3	TRBV19	TRBD2	-	TGTGCCAGTAGTCAGACTAGCGTGAGCACAGATACGCAGTATTTT	CASSQTSVSTDTQYF
TRBJ2-3	TRBV7-2	TRBD2	once	TGTGCCAGCAGCCCAGAGGCGGGGGGCGTGACAGATACGCAGTATTTT	CASSPEAGGVTDTQYF
TRBJ1-2	TRBV7-2	TRBD1	-	TGTGCCAGCAGGCGTCACCCGGACAGGGAGGCGTTCAACTATGGCTACACCTTC	CASRRHPDREAFNYGYTF
TRBJ1-1	TRBV6-6	-	few	TGTGCCAGCAGGGGCCCTCGGGCTGAAGCTTTCTTT	CASRGPRAEAFF
TRBJ2-5	TRBV5-4	TRBD1	-	TGTGCCAGCAGCCAGGACAGGGTGGTCGAGACCCAGTACTTC	CASSQDRVVETQYF
TRBJ2-7	TRBV2	TRBD2	-	TGTGCCAGCAGTGTCCAGAGCGGGGGAGTCCACGAGCAGTACTTC	CASSVQSGGVHEQYF
TRBJ2-2	TRBV27	-	-	TGTGCCAGCACCCCCGTCGAGGGAGTTACCGGGGAGCTGTTTTTT	CASTPVEGVTGELFF
TRBJ2-1	TRBV7-2	TRBD1	-	TGTGCCAGCAGCGGACAGGGGCCTAATGAGCAGTTCTTC	CASSGQGPNEQFF
TRBJ2-7	TRBV30	-	-	TGTGCCCGGGGGAGGGGGGACTCCTACGAGCAGTACTTC	CARGRGDSYEQYF
TRBJ2-7	TRBV19	TRBD2	-	TGTGCCAGTAGTAATAGCGGGAGGACCCCCTACGAGCAGTACTTC	CASSNSGRTPYEQYF
TRBJ1-5	TRBV10-3	-	few	TGTGCCATCAGTGAGTCGAAGACATTTTTCAATCAGCCCCAGCATTTT	CAISESKTFFNQPQHF
TRBJ1-5	TRBV11-2	-	-	TGTGCCAGCAGCTTCCTCTTCAATCAGCCCCAGCATTTT	CASSFLFNQPQHF
TRBJ2-7	TRBV28	-	-	TGTGCCAGCAGTTCGGTGGGCCTAACGGTGGGGTACGAGCAGTACTTC	CASSSVGLTVGYEQYF
TRBJ1-1	TRBV18	-	few	TGTGCCAGCTCACCAGCCAGGGAGGCTGAAGCTTTCTTT	CASSPAREAEAFF
TRBJ2-5	TRBV7-9	TRBD1	once	TGTGCCAGCAGCTCCGGGACAGGTGCTCAAGAGACCCAGTACTTC	CASSSGTGAQETQYF
TRBJ1-5	TRBV4-1	-	few	TGCGCCAGCAGCCACCCCGCGCAGAGCAATCAGCCCCAGCATTTT	CASSHPAQSNQPQHF
TRBJ1-1	TRBV6-5	TRBD1	-	TGTGCCACCAGGGACACCGCAGGGGGTGAAGCTTTCTTT	CATRDTAGGEAFF
TRBJ1-2	TRBV5-1	-	-	TGCGCCAGCAGCCTACAGGGAGACAATGGCTACACCTTC	CASSLQGDNGYTF
TRBJ1-5	TRBV5-1	TRBD1	few	TGCGCCAGCAGCTTGTCAGGGGGCAGTCAGCCCCAGCATTTT	CASSLSGGSQPQHF
TRBJ2-6	TRBV10-3	-	-	TGTGCCATCGGGACAACTCTACACCTCAGCTCTGGGGCCAACGTCCTGACTTTC	CAIGTTLHLSSGANVLTF
TRBJ2-1	TRBV27	-	-	TGTGCCAGCAGATCCACAATCAGGGGACGCGTTTACAATGAGCAGTTCTTC	CASRSTIRGRVYNEQFF
TRBJ2-7	TRBV21-1	-	-	TGTGCCAGCAGCAAAGAAAAGGGGCTAGCGGGAGGTTTCTACGAGCAGTACTTC	CASSKEKGLAGGFYEQYF
TRBJ1-5	TRBV30	-	-	TGTGCCTGGAGCCAGGGGCGTGATCAGCCCCAGCATTTT	CAWSQGRDQPQHF
TRBJ2-3	TRBV7-8	-	-	TGTGCCAGCATCAGCTATGGCAGCACAGATACGCAGTATTTT	CASISYGSTDTQYF
TRBJ2-6	TRBV27	-	-	TGTGCCAGCAGTCCACAGGGCTCTGGGGCCAACGTCCTGACTTTC	CASSPQGSGANVLTF
TRBJ2-7	TRBV18	TRBD1	-	TGTGCCAGCTCACCACCTCGGACAGGGATCACCTACGAGCAGTACTTC	CASSPPRTGITYEQYF
TRBJ2-1	TRBV27	TRBD2	-	TGTGCCAGCAGTTTATCGGGGGGGACTACCTACAATGAGCAGTTCTTC	CASSLSGGTTYNEQFF
TRBJ2-7	TRBV7-9	-	-	TGTGCCAGCAGTTGGGACTGGGATCGGCAGTACTTC	CASSWDWDRQYF
TRBJ2-5	TRBV5-1	-	-	TGCGCCAGCAGCTTGATGGGGAGCTTTCAAGAGACCCAGTACTTC	CASSLMGSFQETQYF
TRBJ2-5	TRBV12-5	-	-	TGTGCTAGTGGTTTGGGAACCAGTGGTTCGGAGACCCAGTACTTC	CASGLGTSGSETQYF
TRBJ2-7	TRBV5-1	TRBD1	-	TGCGCCAGCAGCTTATTGGGGACAGCGACCTACGAGCAGTACTTC	CASSLLGTATYEQYF
TRBJ2-7	TRBV5-1	TRBD1	-	TGCGCCAGCAGCGCGTCACAGGGGGTTGATGCCTACGAGCAGTACTTC	CASSASQGVDAYEQYF
TRBJ2-7	TRBV28	-	once	TGTGCCAGCAGTTTAGGGCAGGGGTTCCACGAGCAGTACTTC	CASSLGQGFHEQYF
TRBJ2-3	TRBV7-9	-	-	TGTGCCAGCAGCCCGGGTACGCAGTATTTT	CASSPGTQYF
TRBJ1-4	TRBV5-4	TRBD1	-	TGTGCCAGCAGTTTGGGACAGGATAATGAAAAACTGTTTTTT	CASSLGQDNEKLFF